The 20 T cell receptor beta chains listed next were all sequenced from one sample in a study of PD-L1 blockade in urothelial cancer. The protocol was immunoSEQ multiplex PCR, while the TCRdb copy is restricted to in-frame clones and leaves out a portion. The sample lists roughly 45,000 clones; around 90% were seen once. This specimen consisted of PBMCs, obtained around atezolizumab (anti-PD-L1) treatment. The origin of the receptors is a man aged 55 to 70 with urothelial cancer.

CDR3 in DNA: TGTGCCAGCAGCCCGACATCCGGGACAGGGGTCTCCTACGAGCAGTACTTC. Protein product: CASSPTSGTGVSYEQYF. The chain has TRBV11-1 and TRBJ2-7, with 10 bases identical to TRBD1. CDR3 length: 17 residues. The germline V gene encodes CDR1 SGHAT and CDR2 FQDESV (reference sequence). The ends lost 5 bases at V and 0 bases at J; junction bases unmatched: 10.

The CDR3 loop is CASSVGQGYTEAFF. In DNA, the CDR3 is TGTGCCAGCAGCGTAGGCCAGGGTTATACTGAAGCTTTCTTT. This chain connects TRBV9 to TRBJ1-1; a weak D match, TRBD1 (5 bases). From germline, CDR1 is SGDLS and CDR2 YYNGEE. V lost 0 bases and J 5 bases, leaving 11 bases between the germline ends. CDR3 length equals 14 residues.

V gene TRBV6-5 combines with J gene TRBJ2-7, with TRBD2 as a possible D gene (6 bases). This CDR3 spans 14 amino acids. Between the trimmed V and J ends, which lost 8 bases and 0 bases, there was a span of 14 bases. Germline V lookup: CDR1 MNHEY, CDR2 SVGAGI. The CDR3 DNA is TGTGCCAGCCATCAGGAGGGAAGCTCCTACGAGCAGTACTTC. Protein sequence: CASHQEGSSYEQYF.

The rearrangement joins TRBV7-9 to TRBJ2-1; possible D gene TRBD2, 5 bases. Trimming took off 2 bases at V and 6 bases at J, with 8 bases between the two ends. CDR3 size: 13 residues. CDR1 and CDR2 from the germline V gene are SEHNR and FQNEAQ (reference sequence). This chain's CDR3 is CASSLSSTNEQFF. The DNA of the CDR3 is TGTGCCAGCAGCTTATCTAGCACCAATGAGCAGTTCTTC.

The V gene is TRBV19, the J gene TRBJ1-2; TRBD1 matches at 7 bases. CDR3 size: 16 residues. Germline V gene data show CDR1 as LNHDA and CDR2 as SQIVND (reference sequence). J was trimmed by 6 bases and V by 3 bases; bases with no gene match: 13. Written as DNA, the CDR3 is TGTGCCAGTAGTATTTCTTGGACAGGTTCGTCGCATGGCTACACCTTC. This sequence encodes CASSISWTGSSHGYTF.

The table lists this clone with a few counts. The J gene is TRBJ1-2, the V gene TRBV11-2; 9 bases are shared with TRBD1. Unmatched junction bases numbered 6, after V lost 6 bases and J lost 7 bases. In germline, CDR1 is SGHAT, CDR2 FQNNGV. This CDR3 spans 13 amino acids. The CDR3, as DNA: TGTGCCAGCAGGGACAGGGGTTTGGGTGGCTACACCTTC. Protein sequence: CASRDRGLGGYTF. The variable domain in full, completed from reference TRBV11-2 and TRBJ1-2, reads EAGVAQSPRYKIIEKRQSVAFWCNPISGHATLYWYQQILGQGPKLLIQFQNNGVVDDSQLPKDRFSAERLKGVDSTLKIQPAKLEDSAVYLCASRDRGLGGYTFGSGTRLTVV.

The chain employs TRBV12-5 and TRBJ1-4, with D perhaps TRBD1 (5 bases). Trimming pared 0 bases from V and 7 bases from J, leaving 15 bases between. Germline values: CDR1 LGHNT, CDR2 FRNRAP. The CDR3 extends over 16 amino acids. CDR3 in amino acids: CASGLVFGGSGEKLFF. CDR3 DNA: TGTGCTAGTGGTTTGGTATTTGGGGGGTCCGGTGAAAAACTGTTTTTT.

J is TRBJ1-1 and V is TRBV7-9, with D possibly matching TRBD1 (5 bases). This CDR3 spans 15 amino acids. The germline gives CDR1 SEHNR, CDR2 FQNEAQ (reference sequence). Trimming shortened V by 1 base and J by 3 bases, and 12 bases separated the two germline ends. For the CDR3, the DNA is TGTGCCAGCAGCTTAGATCGGCAGGGTGACACTGAAGCTTTCTTT. Amino acid sequence: CASSLDRQGDTEAFF.

In nucleotides, the CDR3 is TGTGCCAGCAGCTTAGATCTAATAGCCACAGATACGCAGTATTTT. Its protein is CASSLDLIATDTQYF. The chain uses TRBV11-3 and TRBJ2-3; D is unresolved. The length of the CDR3 is 15 residues. Trimming removed 0 bases at V and 2 bases at J, with 9 bases between. Germline V gene data show CDR1 as SGHNT and CDR2 as YENEEA.

J is TRBJ2-3 and V is TRBV6-1; TRBD2 agrees at 9 bases. V gave up 8 bases and J gave up 1 base; unmatched junction bases: 4. Germline V lookup: CDR1 MNHNS, CDR2 SASEGT. The CDR3 has 14 amino acids. Here the CDR3 DNA reads TGTGCCAGCGCCCTAGCGGGGCGCACAGATACGCAGTATTTT. The encoded protein is CASALAGRTDTQYF.

V and J are TRBV27 and TRBJ2-7; tentative D call: TRBD2 (5 bases). The germline V and J ends were trimmed by 7 bases and 3 bases, with 16 bases remaining between them. Looked up from germline, CDR1 is MNHEY and CDR2 is SMNVEV (reference sequence). The CDR3 contains 14 residues. The chain's CDR3 is CASKEAGRYYEQYF. The DNA for the CDR3 is TGTGCCAGCAAGGAGGCCGGCAGATACTACGAGCAGTACTTC.

The chain combines TRBV7-9 with TRBJ1-6; D unclear. The CDR3 totals 13 residues. The V end lost 5 bases, the J end lost 14 bases, and 16 bases lay between the germline ends. In germline, CDR1 is SEHNR, CDR2 FQNEAQ (reference sequence). As DNA, the CDR3 is TGTGCCAGCAGCCCGCAACACACCTCAACCCTCCACTTT. Translating gives CASSPQHTSTLHF. The full variable domain, in which reference TRBV7-9 and TRBJ1-6 provide the parts outside the CDR3, is DTGVSQNPRHKITKRGQNVTFRCDPISEHNRLYWYRQTLGQGPEFLTYFQNEAQLEKSRLLSDRFSAERPKGSFSTLEIQRTEQGDSAMYLCASSPQHTSTLHFGNGTRLTVT.

The V and J genes are TRBV5-4 and TRBJ1-2, with 9 nucleotides matching TRBD1. With V trimmed by 4 bases and J by 6 bases, 4 bases remained unmatched. The CDR3 runs 13 residues. Germline-derived CDR1 and CDR2 are SGHNT and YYREEE (reference sequence). For the CDR3, the DNA is TGTGCCAGCAGCCGTGACAGGGGGGATGGCTACACCTTC. Protein: CASSRDRGDGYTF.

This clone was counted a single time. This rearrangement joins TRBV19 to TRBJ1-6; the D gene is possibly TRBD1 (6 bases). Deletions cut 5 bases from V and 14 bases from J, with 16 bases between. This CDR3 is built from 13 residues. CDR1 LNHDA and CDR2 SQIVND come from the germline V gene (reference sequence). CDR3 nucleotides: TGTGCCAGTAGTTCAACCGGGACATCGGCCCTCCACTTT. Its translation is CASSSTGTSALHF.

The CDR3, as DNA: TGTGCCAGCAGCCAAGACCCACTAGTCCTTGAGCAGTTCTTC. It translates to CASSQDPLVLEQFF. The rearrangement joins TRBV14 to TRBJ2-1, with D perhaps matching TRBD2 (5 bases). The CDR3 is 14 amino acids. V was shortened by 0 bases and J by 9 bases, with 12 bases between the two germline ends. The germline V gene has CDR1 SGHDN and CDR2 FVKESK.

The genes are TRBV6-1 and TRBJ2-1; TRBD2 matches 13 bases. Germline V CDR1 and CDR2: MNHNS, SASEGT. This CDR3 spans 15 amino acids. J lost 9 bases, V lost 6 bases, and 8 bases had no gene match. The CDR3 coding sequence is TGTGCCAGCAGAGAACTAGCGGGGGGGCGAGGTGAGCAGTTCTTC. It translates to CASRELAGGRGEQFF.

This chain connects TRBV6-1 to TRBJ2-3, with 7 bases fitting TRBD1. Germline V CDR1 and CDR2: MNHNS, SASEGT. CDR3 size: 13 residues. J lost 5 bases, V lost 6 bases, and 5 bases had no gene match. Here the CDR3 reads CASRGPGGDTQYF. For the CDR3, the DNA is TGTGCCAGCAGAGGGCCAGGGGGAGATACGCAGTATTTT.

This clone was found once. The chain has TRBV19 and TRBJ1-1; TRBD1 matches 9 bases. V lost 4 bases and J lost 0; bases outside the gene matches: 3. The germline gives CDR1 LNHDA, CDR2 SQIVND (reference sequence). The CDR3 is made up of 15 amino acids. Written as DNA, the CDR3 is TGTGCCAGTAGTAGGGGACAGGGTTTGAACACTGAAGCTTTCTTT. Translated, it gives CASSRGQGLNTEAFF. The full variable domain, in which reference TRBV19 and TRBJ1-1 provide the parts outside the CDR3, is DGGITQSPKYLFRKEGQNVTLSCEQNLNHDAMYWYRQDPGQGLRLIYYSQIVNDFQKGDIAEGYSVSREKKESFPLTVTSAQKNPTAFYLCASSRGQGLNTEAFFGQGTRLTVV.

This clone was observed a single time. The V gene is TRBV2, the J gene TRBJ2-7; tentatively, D is TRBD1 (5 bases). The CDR3 is made up of 13 amino acids. Trimming left V 10 bases short and J 2 bases short, with 15 bases between. Germline V lookup: CDR1 SNHLY, CDR2 FYNNEI. The CDR3 DNA sequence: TGTGCCACCTCGGACACCAACGCCTACGAGCAGTACTTC. Translated: CATSDTNAYEQYF.

The chain links TRBV9 to TRBJ2-2; maybe TRBD2 (6 bases). The CDR3 extends over 16 amino acids. V was cut by 4 bases and J by 7 bases, with 20 bases left in between. Germline V CDR1 and CDR2: SGDLS, YYNGEE. CDR3 amino acids: CASSPQGSGRLGELFF. CDR3 sequence (DNA): TGTGCCAGCAGCCCCCAGGGTAGCGGTAGGCTCGGGGAGCTGTTTTTT.